One and the same sample provided the 14 T cell receptor beta chains below, sequenced in a study of blood T cells in healthy people across ages (dated by TCRdb to between 2015 and 2016). The method was 5' RACE. The data were produced on an Illumina HiSeq 2500. A second roughly 6 to 12 cycle PCR used a sample-barcoded 5' primer and a J-beta primer mix. TCRdb trimmed the raw reads at Q25, called clones with MiXCR and kept productive beta chains. Every distinct CDR3 protein forms one entry, paired with its most common genes and DNA. Within this sample are some 1 million distinct CDR3 sequences, with more than 35% of them counted one time only. The ten largest clones represent about 20% of the sample. Sequencing was done on a sample of blood. These receptors were taken from an older woman in good health.

CDR3 protein: CASSQDLLGAFPRGANVLTF. The CDR3 nucleotides are TGTGCCAGCAGCCAAGATCTATTAGGGGCCTTCCCTCGGGGGGCCAACGTCCTGACTTTC. This sequence joins TRBV3-1 and TRBJ2-6, with D possibly TRBD1 on 5 matching bases. CDR1 and CDR2 (germline): LGHDT, YNNKEL (reference sequence). The CDR3 is 20 amino acids. Trimming shortened V by 0 bases and J by 4 bases, and 22 bases separated the two germline ends. Looking up the rest from reference TRBV3-1 and TRBJ2-6 gives the full variable domain: DTAVSQTPKYLVTQMGNDKSIKCEQNLGHDTMYWYKQDSKKFLKIMFSYNNKELIINETVPNRFSPKSPDKAHLNLHINSLELGDSAVYFCASSQDLLGAFPRGANVLTFGAGSRLTVL.

This clonotype was counted a few times. The chain links TRBV10-3 to TRBJ2-7; 9 nucleotides line up with TRBD1. Germline values: CDR1 ENHRY, CDR2 SYGVKD. This CDR3 has 14 amino acids. V gave up 10 bases and J gave up 4 bases; unmatched junction bases: 11. DNA for the CDR3: TGTGCCACTTATTCGGGACAGGGAACATACGAGCAGTACTTC. It yields the protein CATYSGQGTYEQYF.

The genes are TRBV6-4 and TRBJ1-5; D call uncertain. This CDR3 region has 11 residues. The V and J ends lost 6 bases and 11 bases respectively, with 11 bases between them. Germline V gene data show CDR1 as MRHNA and CDR2 as SNTAGT. For the CDR3, the DNA is TGTGCCAGCAGCCTCGTTTGGGCCCAGCATTTT. As protein: CASSLVWAQHF.

The chain combines TRBV5-5 with TRBJ2-1; 15 positions agree with TRBD2. There are 16 residues in the CDR3. Germline CDR1 and CDR2: SGHKS and YYEKEE (reference sequence). The J segment lost 6 bases and the V segment lost 4 bases, leaving 5 bases of the junction unmatched. Here the CDR3 DNA reads TGTGCCAGCAGCGGGGGGACTAGCGGGAGGTTCAATGAGCAGTTCTTC. Its protein is CASSGGTSGRFNEQFF.

This clonotype was seen a handful of times. V usage is TRBV29-1 and J usage is TRBJ2-1, with 9 bases aligning to TRBD2. With V trimmed by 4 bases and J by 5 bases, 6 bases remained unmatched. Germline V gives CDR1 SQVTM, CDR2 ANQGSEA. The length of the CDR3 is 14 residues. The CDR3, as DNA: TGCAGCGTTGTCCTAGCGGGAACCGACAATGAGCAGTTCTTC. This sequence encodes CSVVLAGTDNEQFF.

The genes are TRBV28 and TRBJ2-7, with D possibly TRBD1 on 5 matching bases. This CDR3 is 15 amino acids long. Germline V lookup: CDR1 MDHEN, CDR2 SYDVKM. V was clipped by 1 base and J by 3 bases, with 13 bases between them. The chain's CDR3 is CASSLSIDSFYEQYF. The CDR3, as DNA: TGTGCCAGCAGTTTATCTATTGACAGTTTCTACGAGCAGTACTTC.

The genes are TRBV12-3 or TRBV12-4 and TRBJ1-5, with a possible D match to TRBD1 (5 bases). V lost 4 bases and J 3 bases, leaving 13 bases between the germline ends. The CDR3 has 15 amino acids. CDR3 residues: CASSYRDGTNQPQHF. CDR3 DNA sequence: TGTGCCAGCAGTTATAGGGACGGTACCAATCAGCCCCAGCATTTT.

The sample holds a few counts of this clonotype. This chain connects TRBV5-1 to TRBJ2-3, with 7 bases fitting TRBD1. The CDR3 runs to 17 residues. Germline-derived CDR1 and CDR2 are SGHRS and YFSETQ. V shed 3 bases, J shed 0 bases, and the junction held 10 bases outside the gene matches. The CDR3 loop is CASSSSSTTGSTDTQYF. The DNA for the CDR3 is TGCGCCAGCAGCTCCTCCTCAACGACAGGGAGCACAGATACGCAGTATTTT.

The J gene is TRBJ2-7, the V gene TRBV7-9; 8 bases fit TRBD2. Germline loops: CDR1 SEHNR, CDR2 FQNEAQ (reference sequence). This CDR3 is 16 amino acids long. Unmatched junction bases numbered 10, after V lost 0 bases and J lost 6 bases. The CDR3 bases are TGTGCCAGCAGCTTAGCGATGGCCGGGAGGGCAGGCGAGCAGTACTTC. Amino acids: CASSLAMAGRAGEQYF. The full variable domain, its missing parts supplied by reference TRBV7-9 and TRBJ2-7, is DTGVSQNPRHKITKRGQNVTFRCDPISEHNRLYWYRQTLGQGPEFLTYFQNEAQLEKSRLLSDRFSAERPKGSFSTLEIQRTEQGDSAMYLCASSLAMAGRAGEQYFGPGTRLTVT.

The chain joins TRBV20-1 to TRBJ2-1; 9 bases are shared with TRBD2. The CDR3 contains 16 residues. The trim removed 0 bases at V and 3 bases at J, leaving 6 bases unmatched. Germline CDR1 DFQATT, CDR2 SNEGSKA (reference sequence). CDR3 sequence: CSARDLGSGSYNEQFF. For the CDR3, the DNA is TGCAGTGCTAGAGATCTCGGTAGCGGGAGCTACAATGAGCAGTTCTTC.

This clonotype was seen a single time. This chain connects TRBV13 to TRBJ2-3; the match to TRBD1 covers 7 bases. The CDR3 runs to 15 residues. V shed 5 bases and J 5 bases; nucleotides not matched to a gene: 10. Germline V lookup: CDR1 PRHDT, CDR2 FYEKMQ (reference sequence). CDR3 DNA sequence: TGTGCCAGCAGCCGAATAAGACAGGGAAGAGATACGCAGTATTTT. As protein: CASSRIRQGRDTQYF.

This clonotype was counted a few times. J is TRBJ2-1 and V is TRBV24-1; tentatively, D is TRBD2 (6 bases). The V end was cut by 1 base, the J end by 4 bases, with 13 bases between. The CDR3 runs to 16 residues. The germline V gene has CDR1 KGHDR and CDR2 SFDVKD. The DNA of the CDR3 is TGTGCCACCAGTGATTTTTTGGAGGGCTCTTACAATGAGCAGTTCTTC. Translating it yields CATSDFLEGSYNEQFF.

This clonotype showed up just once. The V call is TRBV18, the J call TRBJ2-1; 8 nucleotides align to TRBD1. V was pared by 0 bases and J by 0 bases, with 1 base of the junction left unmatched. The CDR3 contains 16 residues. The germline V gene has CDR1 KGHSH and CDR2 LQKENI. The CDR3 loop reads CASSPPTGGSYNEQFF. The CDR3 DNA follows: TGTGCCAGCTCACCACCTACAGGGGGCTCCTACAATGAGCAGTTCTTC. Full variable domain (missing parts from reference TRBV18 and TRBJ2-1): NAGVMQNPRHLVRRRGQEARLRCSPMKGHSHVYWYRQLPEEGLKFMVYLQKENIIDESGMPKERFSAEFPKEGPSILRIQQVVRGDSAAYFCASSPPTGGSYNEQFFGPGTRLTVL.

V and J are TRBV20-1 and TRBJ2-7; D possibly corresponds to TRBD2 (6 bases). V lost 2 bases and J 3 bases, leaving 11 bases between the germline ends. From germline, CDR1 is DFQATT and CDR2 SNEGSKA (reference sequence). The CDR3 sequence is 13 residues long. CDR3 residues: CSARRDSYYEQYF. In DNA form, the CDR3 reads TGCAGTGCTAGAAGGGACTCATACTACGAGCAGTACTTC.